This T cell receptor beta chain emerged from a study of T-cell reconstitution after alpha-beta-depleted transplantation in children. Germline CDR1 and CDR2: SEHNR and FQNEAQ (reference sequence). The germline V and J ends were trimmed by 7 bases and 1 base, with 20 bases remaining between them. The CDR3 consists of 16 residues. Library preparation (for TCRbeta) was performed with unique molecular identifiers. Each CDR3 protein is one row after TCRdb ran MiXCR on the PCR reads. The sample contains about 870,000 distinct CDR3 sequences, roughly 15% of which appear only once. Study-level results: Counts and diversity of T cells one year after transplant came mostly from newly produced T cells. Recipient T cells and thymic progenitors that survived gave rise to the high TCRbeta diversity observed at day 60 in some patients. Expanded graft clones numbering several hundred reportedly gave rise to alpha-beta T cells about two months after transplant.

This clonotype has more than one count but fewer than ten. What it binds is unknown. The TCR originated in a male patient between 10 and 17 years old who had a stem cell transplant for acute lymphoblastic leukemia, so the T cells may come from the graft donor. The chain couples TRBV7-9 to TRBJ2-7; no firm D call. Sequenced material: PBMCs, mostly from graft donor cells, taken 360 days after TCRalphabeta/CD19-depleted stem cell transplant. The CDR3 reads CASTGKAPSRSYEQYF. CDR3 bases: TGTGCCAGCACCGGCAAGGCCCCTAGTAGATCCTACGAGCAGTACTTC.